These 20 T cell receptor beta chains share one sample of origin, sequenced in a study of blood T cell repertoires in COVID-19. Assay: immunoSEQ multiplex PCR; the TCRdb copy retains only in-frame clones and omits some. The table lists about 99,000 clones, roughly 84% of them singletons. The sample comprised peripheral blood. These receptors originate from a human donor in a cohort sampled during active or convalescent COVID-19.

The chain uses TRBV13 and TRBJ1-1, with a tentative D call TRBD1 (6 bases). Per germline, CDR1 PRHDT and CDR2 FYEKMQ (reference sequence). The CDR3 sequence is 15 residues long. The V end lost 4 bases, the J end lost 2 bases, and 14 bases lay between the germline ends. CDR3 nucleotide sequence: TGTGCCAGCAGCTCTGAGGGACACCTCAACACTGAAGCTTTCTTT. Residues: CASSSEGHLNTEAFF.

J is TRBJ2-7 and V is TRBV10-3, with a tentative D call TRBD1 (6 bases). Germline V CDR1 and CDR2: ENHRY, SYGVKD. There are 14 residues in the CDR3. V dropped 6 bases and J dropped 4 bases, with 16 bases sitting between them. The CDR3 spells CAISYGTTSYEQYF. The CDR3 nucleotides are TGTGCCATCAGCTACGGGACAACGAGTTACGAGCAGTACTTC.

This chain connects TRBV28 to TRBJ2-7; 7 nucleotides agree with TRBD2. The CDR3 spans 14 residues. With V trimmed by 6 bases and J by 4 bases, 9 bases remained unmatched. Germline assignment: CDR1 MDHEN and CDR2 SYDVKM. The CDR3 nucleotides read TGTGCCAGCAGCGCCGGGGGGTTCATATACGAGCAGTACTTC. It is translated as CASSAGGFIYEQYF.

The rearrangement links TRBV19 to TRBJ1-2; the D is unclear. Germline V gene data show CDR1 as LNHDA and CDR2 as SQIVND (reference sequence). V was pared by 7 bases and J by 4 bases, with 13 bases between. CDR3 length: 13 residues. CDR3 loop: CASNSGKTYGYTF. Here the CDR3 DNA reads TGTGCCAGTAATTCGGGGAAGACCTATGGCTACACCTTC.

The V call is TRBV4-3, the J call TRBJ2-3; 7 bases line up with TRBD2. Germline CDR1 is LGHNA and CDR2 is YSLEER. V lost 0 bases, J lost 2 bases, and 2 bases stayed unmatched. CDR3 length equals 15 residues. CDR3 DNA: TGCGCCAGCAGCCAAGAGGGAGGGGCCACAGATACGCAGTATTTT. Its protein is CASSQEGGATDTQYF.

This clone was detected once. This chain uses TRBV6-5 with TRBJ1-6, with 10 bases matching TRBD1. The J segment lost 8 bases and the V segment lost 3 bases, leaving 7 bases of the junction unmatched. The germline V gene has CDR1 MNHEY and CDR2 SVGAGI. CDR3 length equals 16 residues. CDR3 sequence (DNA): TGTGCCAGCAGTTATTCACGACAGGGGGCATATTCACCCCTCCACTTT. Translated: CASSYSRQGAYSPLHF.

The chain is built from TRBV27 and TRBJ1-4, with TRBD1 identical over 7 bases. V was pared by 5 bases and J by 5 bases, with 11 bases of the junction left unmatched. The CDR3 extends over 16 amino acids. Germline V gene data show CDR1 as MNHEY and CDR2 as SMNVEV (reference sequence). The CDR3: CASSRHTGAPNEKLFF. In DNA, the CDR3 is TGTGCCAGCAGTCGTCACACAGGGGCGCCGAATGAAAAACTGTTTTTT.

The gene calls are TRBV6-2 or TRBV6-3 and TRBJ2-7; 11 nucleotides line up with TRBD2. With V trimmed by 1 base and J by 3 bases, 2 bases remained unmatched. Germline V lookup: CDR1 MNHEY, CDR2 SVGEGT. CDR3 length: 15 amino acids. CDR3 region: CASSYFSGGDYEQYF. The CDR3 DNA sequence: TGTGCCAGCAGTTACTTTAGCGGGGGGGACTACGAGCAGTACTTC.

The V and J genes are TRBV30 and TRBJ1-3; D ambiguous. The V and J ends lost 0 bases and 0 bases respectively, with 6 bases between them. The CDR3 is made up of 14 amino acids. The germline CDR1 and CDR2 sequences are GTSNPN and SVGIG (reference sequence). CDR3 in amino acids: CAWSVPGSGNTIYF. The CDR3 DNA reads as TGTGCCTGGAGTGTACCGGGCTCTGGAAACACCATATATTTT.

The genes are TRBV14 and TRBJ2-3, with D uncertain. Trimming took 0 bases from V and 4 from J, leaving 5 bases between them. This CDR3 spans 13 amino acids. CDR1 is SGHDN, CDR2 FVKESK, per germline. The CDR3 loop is CASSQDFADTQYF. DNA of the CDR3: TGTGCCAGCAGCCAAGATTTCGCAGATACGCAGTATTTT.

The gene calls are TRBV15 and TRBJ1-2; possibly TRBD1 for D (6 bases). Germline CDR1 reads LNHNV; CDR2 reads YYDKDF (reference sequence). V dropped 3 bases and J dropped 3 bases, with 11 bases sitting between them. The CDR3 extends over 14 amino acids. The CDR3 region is CATSRDRQHYGYTF. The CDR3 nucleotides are TGTGCCACCAGCAGGGACAGACAGCACTATGGCTACACCTTC. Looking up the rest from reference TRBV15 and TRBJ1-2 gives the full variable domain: DAMVIQNPRYQVTQFGKPVTLSCSQTLNHNVMYWYQQKSSQAPKLLFHYYDKDFNNEADTPDNFQSRRPNTSFCFLDIRSPGLGDTAMYLCATSRDRQHYGYTFGSGTRLTVV.

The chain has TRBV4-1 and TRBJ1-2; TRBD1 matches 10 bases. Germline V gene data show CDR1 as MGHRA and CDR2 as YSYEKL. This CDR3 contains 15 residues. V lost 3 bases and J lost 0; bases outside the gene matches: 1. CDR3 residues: CASSQGQGTNYGYTF. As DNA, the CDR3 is TGCGCCAGCAGCCAGGGACAGGGGACTAACTATGGCTACACCTTC.

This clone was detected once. Here the CDR3 reads CASSLQGPNTYNEQFF. DNA for the CDR3: TGTGCCAGCAGCTTACAGGGTCCCAATACCTACAATGAGCAGTTCTTC. V and J are TRBV7-8 and TRBJ2-1; the D gene is possibly TRBD1 (5 bases). This CDR3 is 16 amino acids long. Trimming pared 2 bases from V and 2 bases from J, leaving 13 bases between. The germline V gene encodes CDR1 SGHVS and CDR2 FQNEAQ.

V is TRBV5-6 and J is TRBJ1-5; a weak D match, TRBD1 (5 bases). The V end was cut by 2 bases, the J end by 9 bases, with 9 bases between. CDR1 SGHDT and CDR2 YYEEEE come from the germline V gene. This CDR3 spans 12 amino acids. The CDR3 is CASSFQGLPQHF. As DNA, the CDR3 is TGTGCCAGCAGCTTCCAGGGTTTGCCCCAGCATTTT.

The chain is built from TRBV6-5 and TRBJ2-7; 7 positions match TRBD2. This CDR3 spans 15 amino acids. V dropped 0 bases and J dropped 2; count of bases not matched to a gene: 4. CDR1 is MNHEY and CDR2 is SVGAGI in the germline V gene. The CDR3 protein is CASSYSLGGTYEQYF. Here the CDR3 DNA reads TGTGCCAGCAGTTACTCTTTGGGGGGGACCTACGAGCAGTACTTC.

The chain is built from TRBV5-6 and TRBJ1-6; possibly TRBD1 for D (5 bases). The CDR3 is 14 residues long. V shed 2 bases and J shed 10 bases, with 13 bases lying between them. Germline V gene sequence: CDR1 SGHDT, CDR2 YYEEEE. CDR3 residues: CASSLAQGSSPLHF. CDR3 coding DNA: TGTGCCAGCAGCTTAGCCCAGGGTTCCTCACCCCTCCACTTT.

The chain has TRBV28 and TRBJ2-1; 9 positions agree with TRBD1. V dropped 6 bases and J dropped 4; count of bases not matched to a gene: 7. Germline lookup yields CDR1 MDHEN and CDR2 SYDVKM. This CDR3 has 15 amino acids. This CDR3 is CASSPDRGVYNEQFF. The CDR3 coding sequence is TGTGCCAGCAGCCCAGACAGGGGGGTATACAATGAGCAGTTCTTC. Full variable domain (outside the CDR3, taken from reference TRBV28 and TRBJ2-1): DVKVTQSSRYLVKRTGEKVFLECVQDMDHENMFWYRQDPGLGLRLIYFSYDVKMKEKGDIPEGYSVSREKKERFSLILESASTNQTSMYLCASSPDRGVYNEQFFGPGTRLTVL.

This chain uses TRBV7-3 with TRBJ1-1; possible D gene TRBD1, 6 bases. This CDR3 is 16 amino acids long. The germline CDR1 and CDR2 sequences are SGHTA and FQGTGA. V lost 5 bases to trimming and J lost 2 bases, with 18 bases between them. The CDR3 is CASSPLGQTSNTEAFF. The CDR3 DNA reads TGTGCCAGCAGCCCCTTGGGACAAACAAGCAACACTGAAGCTTTCTTT.

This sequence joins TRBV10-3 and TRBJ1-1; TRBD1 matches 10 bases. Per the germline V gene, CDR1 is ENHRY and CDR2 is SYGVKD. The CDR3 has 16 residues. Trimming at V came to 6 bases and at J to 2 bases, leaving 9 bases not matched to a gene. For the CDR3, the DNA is TGTGCCATCAGGGTGGGGACAGGGGCCGCTAACACTGAAGCTTTCTTT. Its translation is CAIRVGTGAANTEAFF.

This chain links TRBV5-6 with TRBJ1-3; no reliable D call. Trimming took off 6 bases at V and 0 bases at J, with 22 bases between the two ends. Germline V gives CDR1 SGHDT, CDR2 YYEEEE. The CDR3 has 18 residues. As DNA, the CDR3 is TGTGCCAGCACCCTATTGGGCAAGAGCTCGAGCTCTGGAAACACCATATATTTT. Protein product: CASTLLGKSSSSGNTIYF.